Reported below is one T cell receptor beta chain. Antigen unknown. The sample holds other DNA sequences that translate to the same CDR3. Assays examined 80,000 to 100,000 TCR templates per sample. Repertoires were generated with immunoSEQ multiplex PCR, while TCRdb's copy carries only in-frame clones and drops some. The table records some 100,000 clones, 90% to 95% of them present only once. Germline CDR1 SGHRS, CDR2 YFSETQ. This CDR3 comprises 12 residues. Trimming removed 0 bases from V and 4 bases from J, with 3 bases in between. This entry comes from a study of siplizumab effects on memory and regulatory T cells. Study-wide points: Naive T cells appeared more diverse than memory cells and seemed to be major alloresponse contributors.

The specimen was Tregs sorted from blood. This TCR derives from a human donor in good health. This rearrangement joins TRBV5-1 to TRBJ2-3; D unclear. CDR3 sequence: CASSLVADTQYF. The DNA of the CDR3 is TGCGCCAGCAGCTTGGTTGCAGATACGCAGTATTTT.